These 27 T cell receptor beta chains came from one sample sequenced in a study of shared clonotypes between healthy human individuals. Some clones are missing from TCRdb's copy, which holds only in-frame ones; the method was immunoSEQ multiplex PCR. The sample yields some 2,400,000 clones, around 95% seen once. Sequenced sample: naive CD4+ T cells sorted from blood. As for subset: CD45RA+ positively selected. The receptors originated from a young man in good health.

The gene calls are TRBV5-1 and TRBJ2-1, with 8 positions matching TRBD2. The V segment lost 4 bases and the J segment 9 bases; nucleotides outside the gene matches: 12. Germline CDR1 reads SGHRS; CDR2 reads YFSETQ. This CDR3 has 15 amino acids. CDR3 in DNA: TGCGCCAGCAGCACGGGACTAGTGGGGACCAGTGAGCAGTTCTTC. Encoded protein: CASSTGLVGTSEQFF.

The chain employs TRBV11-2 and TRBJ2-7; D ambiguous. V was trimmed by 5 bases and J by 7 bases, leaving 12 bases between them. This CDR3 is built from 12 residues. Germline V gene sequence: CDR1 SGHAT, CDR2 FQNNGV. CDR3 loop: CASSPRAQEQYF. The CDR3 DNA reads as TGTGCCAGCAGCCCTCGGGCTCAGGAGCAGTACTTC.

This chain uses TRBV21-1 with TRBJ1-4. TRBV21-1 corresponds to a pseudogene. The CDR3 runs to 15 residues. CDR3 sequence reads: CASSNARGVGEKLFF. CDR3 DNA: TGTGCCAGCAGCAACGCTCGGGGTGTTGGGGAAAAACTGTTTTTT.

This clone was seen a single time. The chain couples TRBV10-3 to TRBJ2-1, with D hard to call. Germline V CDR1 and CDR2: ENHRY, SYGVKD. The CDR3 has 15 residues. Trimming pared 4 bases from V and 2 bases from J, leaving 12 bases between. CDR3 region: CAISGSSVTYNEQFF. CDR3 nucleotide sequence: TGTGCCATCAGTGGGAGCAGTGTGACCTACAATGAGCAGTTCTTC.

The chain recombines TRBV5-1 with TRBJ1-6; 8 nucleotides align to TRBD1. The CDR3 is made up of 15 amino acids. CDR1 is SGHRS, CDR2 YFSETQ, per germline. Trimming cost V 4 bases and J 9 bases; bases outside gene matches: 9. The CDR3 coding sequence is TGCGCCAGCAGCCCAGGACAGGGAGATAGTTCACCCCTCCACTTT. Translation gives CASSPGQGDSSPLHF.

This sequence joins TRBV6-4 and TRBJ2-2; weak D call: TRBD1 (5 bases). The germline V and J ends were trimmed by 7 bases and 0 bases, with 12 bases remaining between them. The germline gives CDR1 MRHNA, CDR2 SNTAGT. The CDR3 runs 15 residues. CDR3 nucleotide sequence: TGTGCCAGCACCCCAGGGCGTCCGAACACCGGGGAGCTGTTTTTT. Translating gives CASTPGRPNTGELFF.

This clone was picked up one time. The CDR3 protein is CASSGTHSGNTIYF. For the CDR3, the DNA is TGTGCCAGTAGTGGGACCCACTCTGGAAACACCATATATTTT. The chain is built from TRBV19 and TRBJ1-3; D might be TRBD1 (5 bases). Trimming cost V 5 bases and J 0 bases, with 8 bases left between them. CDR1 and CDR2 from the germline V gene are LNHDA and SQIVND (reference sequence). The CDR3 loop spans 14 amino acids.

The chain uses TRBV4-1 and TRBJ1-2; no definite D call. Germline V lookup: CDR1 MGHRA, CDR2 YSYEKL. Trimming shortened V by 0 bases and J by 4 bases, and 12 bases separated the two germline ends. This CDR3 contains 15 residues. This CDR3 reads CASSQDPPSTYGYTF. CDR3 bases: TGCGCCAGCAGCCAAGATCCCCCCAGCACCTATGGCTACACCTTC.

The chain has TRBV18 and TRBJ2-6, with 7 bases identical to TRBD1. The CDR3 has 16 residues. The germline gives CDR1 KGHSH, CDR2 LQKENI. V gave up 1 base and J gave up 3 bases; unmatched junction bases: 3. The DNA for the CDR3 is TGTGCCAGCTCACCACAGGGGGCGCATGGGGCCAACGTCCTGACTTTC. Encoded protein: CASSPQGAHGANVLTF.

Here the CDR3 reads CASSAGRKYEQYF. The CDR3 nucleotides read TGTGCCAGCAGTGCGGGACGGAAATACGAGCAGTACTTC. The chain links TRBV6-1 to TRBJ2-7, with D perhaps given as TRBD1 or TRBD2 (5 bases each). V gave up 4 bases and J gave up 4 bases, with 11 bases separating them. The germline gives CDR1 MNHNS, CDR2 SASEGT. The CDR3 spans 13 residues.

This clone has a single count. The chain uses TRBV19 and TRBJ2-7; tentative D call: TRBD2 (6 bases). The CDR3 has 15 residues. Trimming took 5 bases from V and 1 from J, leaving 15 bases between them. Germline-derived CDR1 and CDR2 are LNHDA and SQIVND (reference sequence). Here the CDR3 reads CASSSLGSGSYEQYF. The CDR3 nucleotides are TGTGCCAGTAGTTCCCTGGGTAGCGGATCCTACGAGCAGTACTTC.

This clone was detected once. V gene TRBV18 combines with J gene TRBJ1-4; 9 nucleotides match TRBD1. The germline V gene has CDR1 KGHSH and CDR2 LQKENI. V was clipped by 5 bases and J by 4 bases; unmatched bases: 8. The CDR3 loop spans 16 amino acids. Written as DNA, the CDR3 is TGTGCCAGCTCATTGGGACAGGGAACCCTTAATGAAAAACTGTTTTTT. Translating it yields CASSLGQGTLNEKLFF.

The chain couples TRBV6-5 to TRBJ2-3, with TRBD1 matching 7 bases. The CDR3 extends over 12 amino acids. The V and J ends lost 5 bases and 10 bases, in that order; junction bases with no gene match: 6. Germline V CDR1 and CDR2: MNHEY, SVGAGI. Written as DNA, the CDR3 is TGTGCCAGCAGTCCCACAGGGGCGGCGCAGTATTTT. Its protein is CASSPTGAAQYF.

The chain is built from TRBV27 and TRBJ2-2; 13 bases map to TRBD2. Germline lookup yields CDR1 MNHEY and CDR2 SMNVEV (reference sequence). The J segment lost 0 bases and the V segment lost 5 bases, leaving 6 bases of the junction unmatched. The CDR3 covers 18 residues. The CDR3 sequence: CASSPTTSGGPNTGELFF. The CDR3 nucleotides are TGTGCCAGCAGTCCAACGACTAGCGGGGGGCCGAACACCGGGGAGCTGTTTTTT.

V is TRBV9 and J is TRBJ1-1, with D tentatively TRBD1 (5 bases). Germline V gene data show CDR1 as SGDLS and CDR2 as YYNGEE. Trimming stripped 4 bases from V and 2 bases from J, with 12 bases between. The CDR3 contains 14 residues. The CDR3 coding sequence is TGTGCCAGCAGCAAAGAGACAGTCAACACTGAAGCTTTCTTT. This encodes CASSKETVNTEAFF.

The chain employs TRBV28 and TRBJ2-5; D gene uncertain. V was trimmed by 0 bases and J by 1 base, leaving 6 bases between them. CDR3 length: 14 residues. Germline V gives CDR1 MDHEN, CDR2 SYDVKM. CDR3 protein: CASSLWTVQETQYF. The CDR3 nucleotides read TGTGCCAGCAGTTTATGGACGGTCCAAGAGACCCAGTACTTC. The complete variable domain, with remaining parts taken from reference TRBV28 and TRBJ2-5, reads DVKVTQSSRYLVKRTGEKVFLECVQDMDHENMFWYRQDPGLGLRLIYFSYDVKMKEKGDIPEGYSVSREKKERFSLILESASTNQTSMYLCASSLWTVQETQYFGPGTRLLVL.

This clone has a handful of counts. This sequence joins TRBV6-1 and TRBJ1-6, with 7 nucleotides matching TRBD1. The V gene end was trimmed by 3 bases and the J gene end by 9 bases; junction bases not matched to a gene: 17. The CDR3 runs 18 residues. Germline V gene data show CDR1 as MNHNS and CDR2 as SASEGT. The CDR3 bases are TGTGCCAGCAGTGAGCGAACCGGAAGACAGGGTCCAGGTTCACCCCTCCACTTT. Amino acids: CASSERTGRQGPGSPLHF.

In the case of this clone: The identical CDR3 is also encoded by other nucleotide sequences in the sample. The chain is built from TRBV7-9 and TRBJ2-2; D unclear. V was trimmed by 2 bases and J by 1 base, leaving 8 bases between them. Germline V gene data show CDR1 as SEHNR and CDR2 as FQNEAQ (reference sequence). The CDR3 extends over 15 amino acids. This CDR3 reads CASSLLGGNTGELFF. As DNA, the CDR3 is TGTGCCAGCAGCTTATTGGGCGGGAACACCGGGGAGCTGTTTTTT. The full variable domain, with the rest looked up from reference TRBV7-9 and TRBJ2-2, is DTGVSQNPRHKITKRGQNVTFRCDPISEHNRLYWYRQTLGQGPEFLTYFQNEAQLEKSRLLSDRFSAERPKGSFSTLEIQRTEQGDSAMYLCASSLLGGNTGELFFGEGSRLTVL.

The chain carries TRBV10-3 and TRBJ2-1; TRBD2 is a possible D gene (6 bases). V dropped 0 bases and J dropped 8 bases, with 14 bases sitting between them. The CDR3 totals 15 residues. The germline V gene has CDR1 ENHRY and CDR2 SYGVKD. CDR3 DNA sequence: TGTGCCATCAGTGAGTCGGCCGGGAGTGAATATGAGCAGTTCTTC. Protein product: CAISESAGSEYEQFF.

About this clone: Other DNA sequences in this specimen translate into the identical CDR3. The V and J genes are TRBV10-3 and TRBJ2-7; D may match TRBD1 or TRBD2 (5 bases each). The length of the CDR3 is 13 residues. The germline CDR1 and CDR2 sequences are ENHRY and SYGVKD. Trimming removed 6 bases from V and 2 bases from J, with 11 bases in between. The CDR3 DNA sequence: TGTGCCATCAGCGCCGGGACCCCCTACGAGCAGTACTTC. Translation gives CAISAGTPYEQYF.

In nucleotides, the CDR3 is TGCAGCGTTGCCGGTACCATGAACACTGAAGCTTTCTTT. Translating it yields CSVAGTMNTEAFF. The V and J genes are TRBV29-1 and TRBJ1-1; D unclear. The CDR3 runs 13 residues. In germline, CDR1 is SQVTM, CDR2 ANQGSEA. Trimming took 4 bases from V and 0 from J, leaving 9 bases between them.

The gene calls are TRBV30 and TRBJ1-2; 8 bases are a match to TRBD1. The V gene's germline CDR1 is GTSNPN and CDR2 SVGIG (reference sequence). The V and J ends lost 2 bases and 1 base, in that order; junction bases with no gene match: 9. The CDR3 extends over 16 amino acids. CDR3 in DNA: TGTGCCTGGAGTAGGGACAGGATAGACCGTAACTATGGCTACACCTTC. This codes for CAWSRDRIDRNYGYTF.

The genes are TRBV18 and TRBJ1-1; the D gene is possibly TRBD1 (5 bases). Trimming pared 4 bases from V and 1 base from J, leaving 13 bases between. The CDR3 has 15 amino acids. Germline CDR1 reads KGHSH; CDR2 reads LQKENI. CDR3 DNA sequence: TGTGCCAGCTCACAACCGGGACGGACGAACACTGAAGCTTTCTTT. Translated: CASSQPGRTNTEAFF.

This chain connects TRBV30 to TRBJ2-1; D gene uncertain. This CDR3 has 13 residues. Trimming removed 1 base at V and 3 bases at J, with 7 bases between. Looked up from germline, CDR1 is GTSNPN and CDR2 is SVGIG (reference sequence). CDR3 residues: CAWSARSYNEQFF. The CDR3 coding sequence is TGTGCCTGGAGTGCTAGGAGCTACAATGAGCAGTTCTTC.

This clone was detected once. The sample contains more than one DNA sequence encoding this CDR3. The chain couples TRBV7-2 to TRBJ2-7, with TRBD2 matching over 9 bases. This CDR3 is 15 amino acids long. The J segment lost 1 base and the V segment lost 1 base, leaving 2 bases of the junction unmatched. Per germline, CDR1 SGHTA and CDR2 FQGNSA. As DNA, the CDR3 is TGTGCCAGCAGCTTAGGGCTAGCGGGGTCCTACGAGCAGTACTTC. This translates into CASSLGLAGSYEQYF.

The chain recombines TRBV6-5 with TRBJ2-2; possibly TRBD2 for D (6 bases). Deletions cut 7 bases from V and 8 bases from J, with 14 bases between. The CDR3 runs to 13 residues. Germline CDR1 MNHEY, CDR2 SVGAGI. The DNA of the CDR3 is TGTGCCAGCAAAAGTGGCGGGATTGGGGAGCTGTTTTTT. It specifies CASKSGGIGELFF.

The chain is built from TRBV30 and TRBJ1-3; D not resolved. The length of the CDR3 is 12 residues. The germline V gene encodes CDR1 GTSNPN and CDR2 SVGIG (reference sequence). V lost 1 base to trimming and J lost 8 bases, with 9 bases between them. CDR3 nucleotide sequence: TGTGCCTGGAGTGGGGGAAGGGACACCATATATTTT. This translates into CAWSGGRDTIYF.